The 8 T cell receptor beta chains in this list originate from one sample, sequenced in a study of control samples from healthy donors and cancer patients. Profiling relied on immunoSEQ multiplex PCR, and the TCRdb table lists in-frame clones only, not all of them. This sample has about 84,000 clones, with roughly 82% found just once. Sequencing was done on a sample of PBMCs. All receptors come from a man aged 55-75 years with head and neck cancer.

J is TRBJ2-7 and V is TRBV6-1; 8 positions agree with TRBD1. Unmatched junction bases numbered 5, after V lost 3 bases and J lost 1 base. The CDR3 loop spans 15 amino acids. Germline loops: CDR1 MNHNS, CDR2 SASEGT. The CDR3 nucleotides read TGTGCCAGCAGTGACCCCGGGACAGGATCCTACGAGCAGTACTTC. Translation: CASSDPGTGSYEQYF.

The rearrangement joins TRBV10-2 to TRBJ1-1; D possibly corresponds to TRBD1 (5 bases). V was cut by 7 bases and J by 0 bases, with 9 bases left in between. Looked up from germline, CDR1 is WSHSY and CDR2 is SAAADI. The CDR3 runs 13 residues. CDR3 DNA: TGCGCCAGCACTGACAGCATGAACACTGAAGCTTTCTTT. It is translated as CASTDSMNTEAFF.

This chain links TRBV5-4 with TRBJ2-7; 11 nucleotides agree with TRBD2. Looked up from germline, CDR1 is SGHNT and CDR2 is YYREEE (reference sequence). Germline trimming cut 3 bases from V and 4 bases from J; bases unmatched to any gene: 9. This CDR3 has 16 amino acids. CDR3 in amino acids: CASSSRTSGPQYEQYF. DNA for the CDR3: TGTGCCAGCAGCTCCAGGACTAGCGGGCCCCAATACGAGCAGTACTTC.

The chain joins TRBV2 to TRBJ2-7; TRBD1 aligns across 10 bases. The germline CDR1 and CDR2 sequences are SNHLY and FYNNEI. V trimming: 0 bases; J trimming: 6 bases; junction bases outside the gene matches: 2. There are 14 residues in the CDR3. The CDR3 reads CASSEAGQGTEQYF. The CDR3 DNA reads as TGTGCCAGCAGTGAAGCGGGACAGGGGACCGAGCAGTACTTC.

The chain combines TRBV5-1 with TRBJ1-6; no reliable D call. This CDR3 is 14 amino acids long. Between the trimmed V and J ends, which lost 7 bases and 8 bases, there was a span of 16 bases. The germline gives CDR1 SGHRS, CDR2 YFSETQ. The CDR3 region is CASVPSIGDSPLHF. CDR3 sequence (DNA): TGCGCCAGCGTCCCTTCAATAGGTGATTCACCCCTCCACTTT.

The chain couples TRBV5-1 to TRBJ1-1; the D is unclear. The V end was cut by 4 bases, the J end by 0 bases, with 7 bases between. Germline V gene lookup returns CDR1 SGHRS and CDR2 YFSETQ. The length of the CDR3 is 13 residues. Here the CDR3 DNA reads TGCGCCAGCAGCCGCCAGATGAACACTGAAGCTTTCTTT. Its protein is CASSRQMNTEAFF.

The chain couples TRBV3-1 (or the pseudogene TRBV3-2) to TRBJ2-7; TRBD2 matches 7 bases. V dropped 2 bases and J dropped 5; count of bases not matched to a gene: 12. Germline V CDR1 and CDR2: LGHDT, YNNKEL (reference sequence). This CDR3 spans 16 amino acids. The CDR3 spells CASSQLGGQAVHEQYF. The CDR3 nucleotides read TGTGCCAGCAGCCAATTGGGAGGGCAGGCTGTCCACGAGCAGTACTTC.

This rearrangement joins TRBV9 to TRBJ2-3; D not certain. Germline V lookup: CDR1 SGDLS, CDR2 YYNGEE. This CDR3 has 16 amino acids. V was shortened by 4 bases and J by 1 base, with 16 bases between the two germline ends. In DNA form, the CDR3 reads TGTGCCAGCAGCCCTATAGCCTTCGAGGGCACAGATACGCAGTATTTT. The encoded protein is CASSPIAFEGTDTQYF.